This T cell receptor (beta chain) stems from a study of blood T cell repertoires in COVID-19. Here immunoSEQ multiplex PCR was the method, and the copy in TCRdb shows in-frame clones only, minus some. The top ten hold around 12% of the sample, which has more than 85,000 clones, about 85% seen once. The receptor was derived from a human donor in a cohort sampled during active COVID-19. The sequenced sample consisted of peripheral blood.

Here the CDR3 reads CASSSYTSADTQYF. The CDR3 DNA reads TGTGCCAGCAGCTCCTATACTAGCGCCGATACGCAGTATTTT. V gene TRBV7-3 combines with J gene TRBJ2-3; 7 bases align to TRBD2. This CDR3 contains 14 residues. CDR1 SGHTA and CDR2 FQGTGA come from the germline V gene. J was trimmed by 6 bases and V by 4 bases; bases with no gene match: 7.